Ten or more counts support the clone carrying this TCR beta chain. No antigen is known for it. These data belong to a study of T cell repertoires in cytomegalovirus infection. As for the study in general: Both CMV infection and a matching HLA type were indicated by public TCR beta signatures. Study outcomes and limitations: The ex vivo response showed dominance by HLA-C-restricted CMV-specific TCR beta clonotypes. Public TCR beta family frequency separated CMV-and-HLA carriers, including in an independent cohort.

TCRdb used MiXCR to reprocess the reads, holding one entry per CDR3 protein. The sample lists approximately 170,000 distinct CDR3 sequences, 17% occurring once. Trimming removed 3 bases at V and 0 bases at J, with 15 bases between. Germline lookup yields CDR1 SGHTA and CDR2 FQGNSA. CDR3 length: 17 residues. The chain joins TRBV7-2 to TRBJ2-1; possible D gene TRBD1, 7 bases. This clonotype was obtained from a human donor in good health (CMV status not recorded). Some clones in this sample may be carry-over from other donors' samples. Input material: CD8+ T cells from PBMCs. The CDR3 DNA reads TGTGCCAGCAGCTTGAACAGGGGACTGAGCTCCTACAATGAGCAGTTCTTC. It specifies CASSLNRGLSSYNEQFF.